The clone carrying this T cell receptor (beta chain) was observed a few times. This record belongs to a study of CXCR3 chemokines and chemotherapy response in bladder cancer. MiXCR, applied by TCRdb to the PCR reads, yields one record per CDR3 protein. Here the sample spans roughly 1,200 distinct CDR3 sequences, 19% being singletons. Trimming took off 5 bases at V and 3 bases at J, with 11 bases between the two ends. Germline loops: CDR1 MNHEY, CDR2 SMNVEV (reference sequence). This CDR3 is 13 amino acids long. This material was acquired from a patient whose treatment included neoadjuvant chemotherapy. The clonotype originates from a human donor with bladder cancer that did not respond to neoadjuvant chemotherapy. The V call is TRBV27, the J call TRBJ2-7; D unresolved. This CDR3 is CASSAQAFYEQYF. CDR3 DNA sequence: TGTGCCAGCAGTGCGCAGGCCTTCTACGAGCAGTACTTC.